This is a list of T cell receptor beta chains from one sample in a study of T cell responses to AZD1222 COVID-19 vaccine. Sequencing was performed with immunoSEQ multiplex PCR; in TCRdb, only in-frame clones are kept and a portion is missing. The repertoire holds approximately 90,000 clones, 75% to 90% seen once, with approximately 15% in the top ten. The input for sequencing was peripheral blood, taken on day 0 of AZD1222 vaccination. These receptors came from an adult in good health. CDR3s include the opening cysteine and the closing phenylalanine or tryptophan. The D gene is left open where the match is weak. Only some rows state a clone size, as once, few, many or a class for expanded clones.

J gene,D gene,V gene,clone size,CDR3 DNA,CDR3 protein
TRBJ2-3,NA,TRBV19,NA,TGTGCCAGTAGTAATAGCGGAGATACGCAGTATTTT,CASSNSGDTQYF
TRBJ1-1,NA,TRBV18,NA,TGTGCCAGCTCACCACCGGGTTTGGGGACTGAAGCTTTCTTT,CASSPPGLGTEAFF
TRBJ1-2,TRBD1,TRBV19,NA,TGTGCCAGTAGTATTCACGACAGGGGTTACTATGGCTACACCTTC,CASSIHDRGYYGYTF
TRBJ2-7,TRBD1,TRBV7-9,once,TGTGCCAGCAGCCAATTTATGACAGGGGCATCCTACGAGCAGTACTTC,CASSQFMTGASYEQYF
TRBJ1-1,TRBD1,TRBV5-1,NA,TGCGCCAGCAGCTTAGTCCAGGGGGCCTACACTGAAGCTTTCTTT,CASSLVQGAYTEAFF
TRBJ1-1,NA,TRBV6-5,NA,TGTGCCAGCAGTAAGTTAAGTGGCACTGAAGCTTTCTTT,CASSKLSGTEAFF
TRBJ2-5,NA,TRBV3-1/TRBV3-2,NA,TGTGCCAGCAGCCAAGAAGGAAGGGGGGAGACCCAGTACTTC,CASSQEGRGETQYF
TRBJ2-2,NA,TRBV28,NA,TGTGCCAGCAGTAGATCCAGGAACACCGGGGAGCTGTTTTTT,CASSRSRNTGELFF
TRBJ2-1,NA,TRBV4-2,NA,TGTGCCAGCAGCCAAGAGCGGTTGGAAGCGGAAGCCTACAATGAGCAGTTCTTC,CASSQERLEAEAYNEQFF
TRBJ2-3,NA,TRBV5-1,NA,TGCGCCAGCAGCTTGAATGGACAGCTCACAGATACGCAGTATTTT,CASSLNGQLTDTQYF
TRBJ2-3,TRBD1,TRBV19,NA,TGTGCCAGTAGTCGGGACAGGGGAGATACGCAGTATTTT,CASSRDRGDTQYF
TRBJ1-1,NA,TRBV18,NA,TGTGCCAGCTCACTTACAACAGGTTGGGGCACTGAAGCTTTCTTT,CASSLTTGWGTEAFF
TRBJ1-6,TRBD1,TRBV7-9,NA,TGTGCCAGCAGCTTCCGGGACAGGGGGTATTCACCCCTCCACTTT,CASSFRDRGYSPLHF
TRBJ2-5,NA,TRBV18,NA,TGTGCCAGCTCACGAGAACAGGGAAGAGAGACCCAGTACTTC,CASSREQGRETQYF
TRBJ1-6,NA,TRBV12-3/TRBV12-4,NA,TGTGCCACCAGGATGACAGCCACTTCACCCCTCCACTTT,CATRMTATSPLHF
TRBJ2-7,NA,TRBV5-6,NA,TGTGCCAGCAGCTTGGGACAATCCTACGAGCAGTACTTC,CASSLGQSYEQYF
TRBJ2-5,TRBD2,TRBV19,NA,TGTGCCAGTAGTAGCCAGACTAGCGGACGCCAAGAGACCCAGTACTTC,CASSSQTSGRQETQYF
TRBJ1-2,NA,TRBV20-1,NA,TGCAGTGCTAGCGCGCAGACATTAGACACCTTC,CSASAQTLDTF
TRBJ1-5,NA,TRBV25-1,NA,TGTGCCAGCAGTGACTATAATCAGCCCCAGCATTTT,CASSDYNQPQHF
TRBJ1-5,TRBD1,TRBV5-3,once,TGTGCCAGAAGCTTGAATTTCCGGACAGGGTATCAGCCCCAGCATTTT,CARSLNFRTGYQPQHF
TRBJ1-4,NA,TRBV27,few,TGTGCCAGCAGCCGACAGCTTGCAACTAATGAAAAACTGTTTTTT,CASSRQLATNEKLFF
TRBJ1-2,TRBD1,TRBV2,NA,TGTGCCAGCAGCTCCGGGACAGGGTATTCTAACTATGGCTACACCTTC,CASSSGTGYSNYGYTF
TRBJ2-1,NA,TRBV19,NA,TGTGCCAGTAGTATAGTTCTGGACGTAAACAATGAGCAGTTCTTC,CASSIVLDVNNEQFF
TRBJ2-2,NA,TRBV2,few,TGTGCCAGCAGTGAAACCCCGGGACTTAACACCGGGGAGCTGTTTTTT,CASSETPGLNTGELFF
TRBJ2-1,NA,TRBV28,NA,TGTGCCAGCCGACAGACAGCGTCCATTGAGCAGTTCTTC,CASRQTASIEQFF
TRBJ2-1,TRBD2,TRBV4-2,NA,TGTGCCAGCAGCCCTCAACCGGGACTAGCGGAGGGCGGGCCCTACAATGAGCAGTTCTTC,CASSPQPGLAEGGPYNEQFF
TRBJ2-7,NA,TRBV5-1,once,TGCGCCAGCAGCCCACAGGGAATCTCCTACGAGCAGTACTTC,CASSPQGISYEQYF
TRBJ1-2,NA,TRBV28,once,TGTGCCAGCAGTTTCGGGGCCGTCTCATTTGACTATGGCTACACCTTC,CASSFGAVSFDYGYTF
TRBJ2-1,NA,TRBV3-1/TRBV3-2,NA,TGTGCCAGCAGCCAAGATCCGCGGAGCATGCTGTTCTTC,CASSQDPRSMLFF
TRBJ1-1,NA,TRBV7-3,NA,TGTGCCAGCAGCTTAAGTGGAGGGAACACTGAAGCTTTCTTT,CASSLSGGNTEAFF
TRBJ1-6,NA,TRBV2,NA,TGTGCCAGCACGCAGGACTATAATTCACCCCTCCACTTT,CASTQDYNSPLHF
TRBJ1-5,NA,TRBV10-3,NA,TGTGCCATCAGTCACGAGGGTAGCAATCAGCCCCAGCATTTT,CAISHEGSNQPQHF
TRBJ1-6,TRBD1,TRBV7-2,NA,TGTGCCAGCAGCTTATTCTTCGGAGGGGGCTTTAGTTCACCCCTCCACTTT,CASSLFFGGGFSSPLHF
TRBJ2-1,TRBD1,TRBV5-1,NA,TGCGCCAGCAGCTCCCGGGACAGTCTTACTAATGAGCAGTTCTTC,CASSSRDSLTNEQFF
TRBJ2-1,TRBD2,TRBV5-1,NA,TGCGCCAGCAGCTTGGCCGGGGGGAGGGCATCGGGTGAGCAGTTCTTC,CASSLAGGRASGEQFF
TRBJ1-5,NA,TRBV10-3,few,TGTGCCACTGGGAGCCAATATAGCAATCAGCCCCAGCATTTT,CATGSQYSNQPQHF
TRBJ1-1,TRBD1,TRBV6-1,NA,TGTGCCAGCAGTGAAACTATGGACAGGGCCGCTTTCTTT,CASSETMDRAAFF
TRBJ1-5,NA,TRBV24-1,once,TGTGCCACCAGTGATTTTTGGGGCAGGGAAGGCGATCAGCCCCAGCATTTT,CATSDFWGREGDQPQHF
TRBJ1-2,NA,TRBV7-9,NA,TGTGCCAGCAGCTTGATGGCCAGTATATATGGCTACACCTTC,CASSLMASIYGYTF
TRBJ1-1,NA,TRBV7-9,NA,TGTGCCAGCAGCTTGGTACAGGGCGGACTGAACACTGAAGCTTTCTTT,CASSLVQGGLNTEAFF
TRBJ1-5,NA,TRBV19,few,TGTGCCAGTAGTATAAACAGCGATCAGCCCCAGCATTTT,CASSINSDQPQHF
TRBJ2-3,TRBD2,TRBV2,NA,TGTGCCAGCAGCATAGCGGGAGTACCCCCTAGCACAGATACGCAGTATTTT,CASSIAGVPPSTDTQYF
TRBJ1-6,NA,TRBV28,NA,TGTGCCAGCAGCCTCTCCTCATCGTCCTATAATTCACCCCTCCACTTT,CASSLSSSSYNSPLHF
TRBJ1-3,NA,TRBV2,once,TGTGCCAGCATGGGAAGCCCATCTGGAAACACCATATATTTT,CASMGSPSGNTIYF
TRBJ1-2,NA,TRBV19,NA,TGTGCCAGTAGTGTCGGGGTGACCCACTATGGCTACACCTTC,CASSVGVTHYGYTF
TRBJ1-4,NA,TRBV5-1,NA,TGCGCCAGCAGCTTGGCAGGGAAGGCTAATGAAAAACTGTTTTTT,CASSLAGKANEKLFF
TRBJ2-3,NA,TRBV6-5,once,TGTGCCAGCAGTTACGGTAGACCCCGCGCACAAGATACGCAGTATTTT,CASSYGRPRAQDTQYF
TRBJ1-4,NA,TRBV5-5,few,TGTGCCAGCAGCTTATTTCAGGGATCCTACCTCGGAAATGAAAAACTGTTTTTT,CASSLFQGSYLGNEKLFF
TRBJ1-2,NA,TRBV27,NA,TGTGCCAGCGGGGTCCGCGGCTATGGCTACACCTTC,CASGVRGYGYTF
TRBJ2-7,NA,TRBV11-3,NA,TGTGCCAGCAGCTTAGGGGGAACCTACGAGCAGTACTTC,CASSLGGTYEQYF
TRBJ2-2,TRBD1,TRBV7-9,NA,TGTGCCAGCAGTGATAGGACAGGGAACACCGGGGAGCTGTTTTTT,CASSDRTGNTGELFF
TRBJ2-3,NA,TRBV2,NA,TGTGCCAGCATGGCTGGGCATGGGTCCACAGATACGCAGTATTTT,CASMAGHGSTDTQYF
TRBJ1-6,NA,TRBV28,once,TGTGCCAGCAGTTTGACGGGTTTTTCACCCCTCCACTTT,CASSLTGFSPLHF
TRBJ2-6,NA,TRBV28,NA,TGTGCCAGCAGTTTTTTCCCAGGTATGCTGTCGGCCAACGTCCTGACTTTC,CASSFFPGMLSANVLTF
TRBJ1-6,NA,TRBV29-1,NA,TGCAGCATCTTAGGGGGGGAAGGATCACCCCTCCACTTT,CSILGGEGSPLHF
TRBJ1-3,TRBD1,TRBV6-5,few,TGTGCCAGCAGCCGCCAGGGGGCTGGAAACACCATATATTTT,CASSRQGAGNTIYF